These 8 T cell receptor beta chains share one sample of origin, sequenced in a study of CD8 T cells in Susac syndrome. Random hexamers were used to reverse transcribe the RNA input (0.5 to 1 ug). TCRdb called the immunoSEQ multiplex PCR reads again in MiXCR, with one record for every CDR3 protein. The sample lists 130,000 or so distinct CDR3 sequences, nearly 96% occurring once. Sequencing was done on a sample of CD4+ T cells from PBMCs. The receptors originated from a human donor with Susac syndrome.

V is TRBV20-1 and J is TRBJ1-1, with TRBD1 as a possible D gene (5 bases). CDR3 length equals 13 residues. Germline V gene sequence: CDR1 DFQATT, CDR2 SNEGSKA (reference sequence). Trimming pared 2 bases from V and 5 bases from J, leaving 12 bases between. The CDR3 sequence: CSARPRWGTEAFF. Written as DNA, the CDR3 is TGCAGTGCTAGACCACGGTGGGGGACTGAAGCTTTCTTT.

The CDR3 here is CASSQDAVNTEAFF. The CDR3 nucleotides read TGTGCCAGCAGCCAAGATGCGGTTAACACTGAAGCTTTCTTT. This chain uses TRBV4-2 with TRBJ1-1; D is uncertain. CDR1 and CDR2 from the germline V gene are LGHNA and YNFKEQ. V was trimmed by 0 bases and J by 2 bases, leaving 7 bases between them. This CDR3 region has 14 residues.

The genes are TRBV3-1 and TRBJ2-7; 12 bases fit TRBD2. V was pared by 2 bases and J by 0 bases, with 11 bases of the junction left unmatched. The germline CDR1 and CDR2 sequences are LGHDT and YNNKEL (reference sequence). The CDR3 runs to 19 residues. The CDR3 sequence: CASSQPGLTSGRSSYEQYF. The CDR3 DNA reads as TGTGCCAGCAGCCAACCAGGTCTAACTAGCGGGAGGAGCTCCTACGAGCAGTACTTC.

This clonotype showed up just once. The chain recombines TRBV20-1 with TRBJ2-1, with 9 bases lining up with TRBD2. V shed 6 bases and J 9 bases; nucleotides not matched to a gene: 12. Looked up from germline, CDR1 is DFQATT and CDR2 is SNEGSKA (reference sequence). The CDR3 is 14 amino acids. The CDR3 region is CSAAGLARGVEQFF. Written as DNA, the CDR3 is TGCAGTGCCGCGGGACTAGCACGCGGGGTTGAGCAGTTCTTC.

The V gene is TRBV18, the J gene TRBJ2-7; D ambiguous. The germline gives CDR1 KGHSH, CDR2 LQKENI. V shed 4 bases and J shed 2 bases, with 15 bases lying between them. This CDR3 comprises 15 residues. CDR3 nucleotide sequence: TGTGCCAGCTCACTCACATCTATTACAGCCTACGAGCAGTACTTC. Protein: CASSLTSITAYEQYF. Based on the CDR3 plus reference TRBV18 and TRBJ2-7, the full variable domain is NAGVMQNPRHLVRRRGQEARLRCSPMKGHSHVYWYRQLPEEGLKFMVYLQKENIIDESGMPKERFSAEFPKEGPSILRIQQVVRGDSAAYFCASSLTSITAYEQYFGPGTRLTVT.

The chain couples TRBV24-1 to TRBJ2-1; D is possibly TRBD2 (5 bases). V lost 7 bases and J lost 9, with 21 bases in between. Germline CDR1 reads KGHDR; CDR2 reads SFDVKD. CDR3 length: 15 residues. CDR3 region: CATSSWETGKGEQFF. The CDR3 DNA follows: TGTGCCACCAGCTCTTGGGAGACGGGGAAGGGTGAGCAGTTCTTC.

The CDR3 reads CASSLHRDLQFF. In DNA form, the CDR3 reads TGTGCCAGCAGCCTACACCGGGACTTGCAGTTCTTC. The chain combines TRBV11-1 with TRBJ2-1; a possible D gene is TRBD2 (6 bases). From germline, CDR1 is SGHAT and CDR2 FQDESV (reference sequence). This CDR3 comprises 12 residues. V gave up 5 bases and J gave up 12 bases, with 14 bases separating them. The variable domain in full, with the rest retrieved from reference TRBV11-1 and TRBJ2-1, is EAEVAQSPRYKITEKSQAVAFWCDPISGHATLYWYRQILGQGPELLVQFQDESVVDDSQLPKDRFSAERLKGVDSTLKIQPAELGDSAMYLCASSLHRDLQFFGPGTRLTVL.

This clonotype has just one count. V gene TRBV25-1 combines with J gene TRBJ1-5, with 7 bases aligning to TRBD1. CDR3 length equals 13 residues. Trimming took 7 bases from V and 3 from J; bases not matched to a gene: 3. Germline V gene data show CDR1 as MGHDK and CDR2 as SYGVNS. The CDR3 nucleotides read TGTGCCAGCACAACAGGGGACAATCAGCCCCAGCATTTT. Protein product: CASTTGDNQPQHF.